The entry below gives a single T cell receptor (beta chain) sequence along with its context. Its antigen is still unknown. V lost 7 bases, J lost 3 bases, and 14 bases lay in between. Germline-derived CDR1 and CDR2 are MGHDK and SYGVNS. The CDR3 runs to 14 residues. The sample originates from a study of blood T cells in healthy people across ages. Study conclusions and caveats: In older individuals, TCR beta diversity per million T cells was lower, falling roughly linearly with age. Estimated diversity across one million T cells was deemed an underestimate.

A second 7 to 11 cycle PCR used barcoded and J-beta primers. Each CDR3 protein is one row after TCRdb ran MiXCR on the 5' RACE reads. The repertoire includes fewer than 1.5 million distinct CDR3 sequences, 35% to 45% of them detected once, and roughly 7.9% sits in the top ten. Sequences were obtained from blood. The sequence came from a woman aged 18-35 years in good health. This sequence joins TRBV25-1 and TRBJ2-3; TRBD1 or TRBD2 may be the D gene (6 bases each). CDR3 sequence: CASTTPGATDTQYF. CDR3 nucleotide sequence: TGTGCCAGCACTACGCCGGGGGCAACAGATACGCAGTATTTT.